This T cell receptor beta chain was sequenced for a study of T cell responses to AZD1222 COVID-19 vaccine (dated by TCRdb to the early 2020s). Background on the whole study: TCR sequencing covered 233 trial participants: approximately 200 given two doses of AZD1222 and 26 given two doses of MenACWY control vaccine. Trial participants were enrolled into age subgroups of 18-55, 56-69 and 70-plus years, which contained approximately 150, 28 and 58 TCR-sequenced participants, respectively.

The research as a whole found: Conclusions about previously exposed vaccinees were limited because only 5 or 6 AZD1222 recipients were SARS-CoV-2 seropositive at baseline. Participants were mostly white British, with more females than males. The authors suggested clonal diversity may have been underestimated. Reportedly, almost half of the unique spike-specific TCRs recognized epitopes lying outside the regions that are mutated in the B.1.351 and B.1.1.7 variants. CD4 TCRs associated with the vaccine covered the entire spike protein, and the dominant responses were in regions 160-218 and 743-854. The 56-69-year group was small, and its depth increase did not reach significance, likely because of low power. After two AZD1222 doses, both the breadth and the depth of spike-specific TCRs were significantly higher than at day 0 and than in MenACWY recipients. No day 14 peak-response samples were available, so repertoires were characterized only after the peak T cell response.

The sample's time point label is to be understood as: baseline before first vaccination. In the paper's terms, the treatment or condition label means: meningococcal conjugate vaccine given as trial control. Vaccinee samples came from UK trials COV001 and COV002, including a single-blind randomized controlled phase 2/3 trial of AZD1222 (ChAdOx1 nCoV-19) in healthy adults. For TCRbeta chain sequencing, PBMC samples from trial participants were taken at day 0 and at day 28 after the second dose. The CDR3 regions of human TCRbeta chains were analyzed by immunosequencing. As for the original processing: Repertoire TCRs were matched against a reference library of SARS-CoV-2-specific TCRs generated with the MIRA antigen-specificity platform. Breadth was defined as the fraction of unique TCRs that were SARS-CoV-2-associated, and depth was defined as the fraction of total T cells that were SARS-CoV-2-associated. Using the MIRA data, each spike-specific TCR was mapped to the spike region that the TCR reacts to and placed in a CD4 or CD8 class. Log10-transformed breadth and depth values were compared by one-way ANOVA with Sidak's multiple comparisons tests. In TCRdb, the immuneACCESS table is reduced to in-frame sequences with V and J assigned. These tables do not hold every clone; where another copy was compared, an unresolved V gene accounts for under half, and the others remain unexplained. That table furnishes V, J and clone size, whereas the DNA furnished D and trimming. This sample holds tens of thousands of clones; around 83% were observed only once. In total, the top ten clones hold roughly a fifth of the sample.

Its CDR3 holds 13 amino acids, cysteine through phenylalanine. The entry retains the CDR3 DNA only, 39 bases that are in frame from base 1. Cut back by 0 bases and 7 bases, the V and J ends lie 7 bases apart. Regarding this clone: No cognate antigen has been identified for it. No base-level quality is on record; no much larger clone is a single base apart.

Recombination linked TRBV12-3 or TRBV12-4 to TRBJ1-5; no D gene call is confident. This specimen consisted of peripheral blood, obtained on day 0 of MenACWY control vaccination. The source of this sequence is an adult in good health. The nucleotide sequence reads TGTGCCAGCAGTTTAGCGGCCGGCCAGCCCCAGCATTTT. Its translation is CASSLAAGQPQHF.